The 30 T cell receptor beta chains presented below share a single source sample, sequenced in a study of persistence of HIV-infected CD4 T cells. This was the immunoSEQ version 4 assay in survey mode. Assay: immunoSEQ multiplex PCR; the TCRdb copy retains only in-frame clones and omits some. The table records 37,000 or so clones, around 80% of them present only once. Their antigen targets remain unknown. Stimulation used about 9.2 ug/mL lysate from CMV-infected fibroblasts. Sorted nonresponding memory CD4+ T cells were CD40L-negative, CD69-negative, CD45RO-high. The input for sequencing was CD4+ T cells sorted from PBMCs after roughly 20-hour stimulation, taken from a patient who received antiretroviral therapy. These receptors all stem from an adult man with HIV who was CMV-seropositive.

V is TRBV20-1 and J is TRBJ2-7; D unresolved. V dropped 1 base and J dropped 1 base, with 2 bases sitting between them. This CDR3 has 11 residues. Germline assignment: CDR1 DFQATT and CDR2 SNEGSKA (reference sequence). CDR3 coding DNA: TGCAGTGCTAGAGTTTCCTACGAGCAGTACTTC. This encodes CSARVSYEQYF.

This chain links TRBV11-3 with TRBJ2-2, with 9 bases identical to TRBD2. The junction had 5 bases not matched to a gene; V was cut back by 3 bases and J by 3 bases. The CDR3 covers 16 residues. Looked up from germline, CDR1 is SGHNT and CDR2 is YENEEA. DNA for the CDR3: TGTGCCAGCAGCTTTGGCGGGGGGGGCGACACCGGGGAGCTGTTTTTT. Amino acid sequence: CASSFGGGGDTGELFF.

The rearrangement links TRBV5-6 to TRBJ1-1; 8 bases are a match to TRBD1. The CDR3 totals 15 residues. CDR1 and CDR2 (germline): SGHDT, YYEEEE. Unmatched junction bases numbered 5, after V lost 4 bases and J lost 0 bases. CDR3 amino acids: CASSLMTGVNTEAFF. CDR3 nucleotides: TGTGCCAGCAGCCTGATGACAGGGGTGAACACTGAAGCTTTCTTT.

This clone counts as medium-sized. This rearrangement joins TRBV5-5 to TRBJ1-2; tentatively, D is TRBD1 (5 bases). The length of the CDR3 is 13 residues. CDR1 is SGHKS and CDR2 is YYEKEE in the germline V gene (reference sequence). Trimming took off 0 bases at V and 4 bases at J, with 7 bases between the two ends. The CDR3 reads CASSLGQLYGYTF. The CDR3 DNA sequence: TGTGCCAGCAGCTTGGGACAGCTCTATGGCTACACCTTC. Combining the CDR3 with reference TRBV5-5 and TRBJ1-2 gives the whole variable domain DAGVTQSPTHLIKTRGQQVTLRCSPISGHKSVSWYQQVLGQGPQFIFQYYEKEERGRGNFPDRFSARQFPNYSSELNVNALLLGDSALYLCASSLGQLYGYTFGSGTRLTVV.

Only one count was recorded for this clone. The DNA of the CDR3 is TGTGCCAGCAGTTACTCGACAGGGGGCACGAACACTGAAGCTTTCTTT. Its translation is CASSYSTGGTNTEAFF. V is TRBV6-6 and J is TRBJ1-1; 10 nucleotides agree with TRBD1. The CDR3 has 16 amino acids. V dropped 0 bases and J dropped 1; count of bases not matched to a gene: 2. The germline V gene encodes CDR1 MNHNY and CDR2 SVGAGI (reference sequence).

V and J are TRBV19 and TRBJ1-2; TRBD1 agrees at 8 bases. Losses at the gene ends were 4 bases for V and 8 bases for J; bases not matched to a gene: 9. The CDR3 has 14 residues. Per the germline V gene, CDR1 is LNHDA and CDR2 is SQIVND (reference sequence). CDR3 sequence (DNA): TGTGCCAGTAGTACTAGGACAGGGCGTACCGGCTACACCTTC. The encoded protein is CASSTRTGRTGYTF.

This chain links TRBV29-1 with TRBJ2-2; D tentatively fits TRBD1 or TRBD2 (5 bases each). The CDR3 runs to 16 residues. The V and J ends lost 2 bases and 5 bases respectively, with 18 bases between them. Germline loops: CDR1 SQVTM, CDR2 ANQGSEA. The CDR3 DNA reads TGCAGCGTTGAATACCATGGGGGTGGAAGGACCGGGGAGCTGTTTTTT. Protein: CSVEYHGGGRTGELFF.

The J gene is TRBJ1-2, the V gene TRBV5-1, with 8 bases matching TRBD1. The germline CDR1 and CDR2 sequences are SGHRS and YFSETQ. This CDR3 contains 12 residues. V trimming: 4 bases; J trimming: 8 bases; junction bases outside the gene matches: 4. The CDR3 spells CASSRTGSGYTF. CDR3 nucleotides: TGCGCCAGCAGCCGGACAGGGAGCGGCTACACCTTC. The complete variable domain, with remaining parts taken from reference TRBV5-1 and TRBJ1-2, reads KAGVTQTPRYLIKTRGQQVTLSCSPISGHRSVSWYQQTPGQGLQFLFEYFSETQRNKGNFPGRFSGRQFSNSRSEMNVSTLELGDSALYLCASSRTGSGYTFGSGTRLTVV.

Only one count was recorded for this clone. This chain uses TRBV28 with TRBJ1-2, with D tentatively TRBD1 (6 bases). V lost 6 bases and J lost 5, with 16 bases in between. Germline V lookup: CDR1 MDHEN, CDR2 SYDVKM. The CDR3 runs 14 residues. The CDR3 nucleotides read TGTGCCAGCAGCCCGTCACAGGGTCGGTATGGCTACACCTTC. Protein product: CASSPSQGRYGYTF.

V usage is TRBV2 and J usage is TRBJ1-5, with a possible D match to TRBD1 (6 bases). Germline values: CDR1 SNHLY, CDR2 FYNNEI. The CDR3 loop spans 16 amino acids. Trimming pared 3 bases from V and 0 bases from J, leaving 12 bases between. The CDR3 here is CASSEGGRTSNQPQHF. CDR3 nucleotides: TGTGCCAGCAGTGAGGGGGGCAGGACTAGCAATCAGCCCCAGCATTTT.

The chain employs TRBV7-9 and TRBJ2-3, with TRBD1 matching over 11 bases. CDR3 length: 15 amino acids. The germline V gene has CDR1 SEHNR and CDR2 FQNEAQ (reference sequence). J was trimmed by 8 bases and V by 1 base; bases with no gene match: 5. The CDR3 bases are TGTGCCAGCAGCTTAGAAGGGACAGGGGGAGGTACGCAGTATTTT. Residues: CASSLEGTGGGTQYF.

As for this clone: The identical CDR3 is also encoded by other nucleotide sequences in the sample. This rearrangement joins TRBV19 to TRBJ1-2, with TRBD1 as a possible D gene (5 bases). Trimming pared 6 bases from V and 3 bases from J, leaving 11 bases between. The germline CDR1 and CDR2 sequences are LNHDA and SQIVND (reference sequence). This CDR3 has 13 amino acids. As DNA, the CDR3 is TGTGCCAGTAGCCCTCGGGGGGACTATGGCTACACCTTC. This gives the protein CASSPRGDYGYTF.

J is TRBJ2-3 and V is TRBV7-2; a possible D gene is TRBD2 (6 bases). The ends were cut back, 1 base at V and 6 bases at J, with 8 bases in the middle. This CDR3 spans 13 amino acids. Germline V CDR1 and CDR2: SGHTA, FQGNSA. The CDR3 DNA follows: TGTGCCAGCAGCTTAGTCCTAGCGGATACGCAGTATTTT. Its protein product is CASSLVLADTQYF.

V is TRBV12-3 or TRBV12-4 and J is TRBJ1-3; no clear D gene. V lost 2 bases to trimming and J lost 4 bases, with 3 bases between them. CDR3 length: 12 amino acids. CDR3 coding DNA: TGTGCCAGCAGTTTATCCGGAAACACCATATATTTT. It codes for CASSLSGNTIYF.

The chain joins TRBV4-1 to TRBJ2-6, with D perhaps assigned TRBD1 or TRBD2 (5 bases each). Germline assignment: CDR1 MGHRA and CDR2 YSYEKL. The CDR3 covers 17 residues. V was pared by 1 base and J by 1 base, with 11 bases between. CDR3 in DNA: TGCGCCAGCAGCCAAGTGGGACGAACTTCTGGGGCCAACGTCCTGACTTTC. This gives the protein CASSQVGRTSGANVLTF.

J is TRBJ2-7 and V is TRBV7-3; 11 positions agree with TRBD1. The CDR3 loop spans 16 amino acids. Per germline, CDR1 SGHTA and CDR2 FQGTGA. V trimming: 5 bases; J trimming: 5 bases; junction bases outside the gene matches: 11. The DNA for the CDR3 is TGTGCCAGCAGCCGTCCTCGACCGGGACAGGGGGACGAGCAGTACTTC. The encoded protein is CASSRPRPGQGDEQYF.

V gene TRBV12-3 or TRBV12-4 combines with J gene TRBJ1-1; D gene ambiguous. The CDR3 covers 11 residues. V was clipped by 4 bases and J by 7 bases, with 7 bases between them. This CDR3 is CASSSQIEAFF. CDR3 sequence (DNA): TGTGCCAGCAGTTCACAGATTGAAGCTTTCTTT.

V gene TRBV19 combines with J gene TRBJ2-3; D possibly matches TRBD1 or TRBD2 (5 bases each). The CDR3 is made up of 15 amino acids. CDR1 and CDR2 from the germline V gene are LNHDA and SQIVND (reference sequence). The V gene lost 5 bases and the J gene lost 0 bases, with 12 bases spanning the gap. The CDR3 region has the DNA TGTGCCAGTAGTGGGAACGGGGCTAGCACAGATACGCAGTATTTT. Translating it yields CASSGNGASTDTQYF. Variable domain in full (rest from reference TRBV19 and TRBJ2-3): DGGITQSPKYLFRKEGQNVTLSCEQNLNHDAMYWYRQDPGQGLRLIYYSQIVNDFQKGDIAEGYSVSREKKESFPLTVTSAQKNPTAFYLCASSGNGASTDTQYFGPGTRLTVL.

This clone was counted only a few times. CDR3 amino acids: CASSLNSAGSGNTIYF. As DNA, the CDR3 is TGTGCCAGCAGCTTAAATTCGGCAGGCTCTGGAAACACCATATATTTT. The V and J genes are TRBV7-2 and TRBJ1-3; no definite D call. V lost 2 bases, J lost 0 bases, and 11 bases lay in between. CDR1 is SGHTA and CDR2 is FQGNSA in the germline V gene. This CDR3 spans 16 amino acids. Variable domain in full (rest from reference TRBV7-2 and TRBJ1-3): GAGVSQSPSNKVTEKGKDVELRCDPISGHTALYWYRQSLGQGLEFLIYFQGNSAPDKSGLPSDRFSAERTGGSVSTLTIQRTQQEDSAVYLCASSLNSAGSGNTIYFGEGSWLTVV.

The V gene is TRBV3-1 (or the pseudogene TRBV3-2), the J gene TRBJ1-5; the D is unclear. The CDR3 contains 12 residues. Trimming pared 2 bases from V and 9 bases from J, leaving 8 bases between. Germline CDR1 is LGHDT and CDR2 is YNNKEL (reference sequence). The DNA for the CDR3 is TGTGCCAGCAGCCAAAGGTCGGGGCCCCAGCATTTT. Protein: CASSQRSGPQHF.

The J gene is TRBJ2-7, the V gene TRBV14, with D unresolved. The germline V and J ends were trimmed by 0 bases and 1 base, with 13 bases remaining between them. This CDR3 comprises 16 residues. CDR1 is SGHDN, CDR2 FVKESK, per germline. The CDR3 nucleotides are TGTGCCAGCAGCCAAGATTTGGGGATGGGGTCCTACGAGCAGTACTTC. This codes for CASSQDLGMGSYEQYF.

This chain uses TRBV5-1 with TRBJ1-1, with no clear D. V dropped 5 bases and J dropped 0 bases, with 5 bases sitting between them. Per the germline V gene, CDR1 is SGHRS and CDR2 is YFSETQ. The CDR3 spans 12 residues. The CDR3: CASREMNTEAFF. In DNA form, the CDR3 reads TGCGCCAGCAGGGAAATGAACACTGAAGCTTTCTTT.

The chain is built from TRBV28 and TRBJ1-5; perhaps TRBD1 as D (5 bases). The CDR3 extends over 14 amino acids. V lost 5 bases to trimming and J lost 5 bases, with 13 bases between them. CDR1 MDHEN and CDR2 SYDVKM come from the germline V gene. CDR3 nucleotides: TGTGCCAGCAGTAGGGGCGGATTTTATCAGCCCCAGCATTTT. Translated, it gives CASSRGGFYQPQHF.

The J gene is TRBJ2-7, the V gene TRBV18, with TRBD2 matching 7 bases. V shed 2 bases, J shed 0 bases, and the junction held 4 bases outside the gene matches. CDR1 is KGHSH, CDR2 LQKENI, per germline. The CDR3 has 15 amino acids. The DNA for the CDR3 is TGTGCCAGCTCACCATTCGGGGGGAGCTCCTACGAGCAGTACTTC. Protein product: CASSPFGGSSYEQYF.

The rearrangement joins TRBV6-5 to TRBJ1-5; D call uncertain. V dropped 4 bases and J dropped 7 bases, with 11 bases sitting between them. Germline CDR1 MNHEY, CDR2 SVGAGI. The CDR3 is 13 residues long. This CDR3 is CASSSEFRQPQHF. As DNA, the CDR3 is TGTGCCAGCAGTTCGGAGTTTCGGCAGCCCCAGCATTTT.

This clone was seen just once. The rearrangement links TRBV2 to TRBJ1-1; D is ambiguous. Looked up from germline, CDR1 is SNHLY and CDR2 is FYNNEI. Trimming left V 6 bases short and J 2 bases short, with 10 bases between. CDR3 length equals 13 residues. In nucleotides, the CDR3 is TGTGCCAGCAGGTCCGAACTCAACACTGAAGCTTTCTTT. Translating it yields CASRSELNTEAFF.

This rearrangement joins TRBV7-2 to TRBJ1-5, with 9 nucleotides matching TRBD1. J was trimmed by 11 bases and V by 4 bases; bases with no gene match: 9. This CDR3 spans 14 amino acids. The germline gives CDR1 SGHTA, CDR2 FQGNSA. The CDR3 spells CASSSGQGPGSQHF. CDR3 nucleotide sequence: TGTGCCAGCAGCTCGGGACAGGGCCCTGGTTCCCAGCATTTT.

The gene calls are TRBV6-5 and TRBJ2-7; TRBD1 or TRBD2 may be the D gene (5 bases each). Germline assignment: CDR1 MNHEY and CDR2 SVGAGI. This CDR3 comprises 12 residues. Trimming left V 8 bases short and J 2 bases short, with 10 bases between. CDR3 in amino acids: CASPGPPYEQYF. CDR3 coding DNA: TGTGCCAGCCCGGGACCCCCCTACGAGCAGTACTTC.

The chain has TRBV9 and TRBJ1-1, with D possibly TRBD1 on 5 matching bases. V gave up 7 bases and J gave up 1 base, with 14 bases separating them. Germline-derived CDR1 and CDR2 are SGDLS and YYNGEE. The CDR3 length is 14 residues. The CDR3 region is CASCLGAGNTEAFF. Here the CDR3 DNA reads TGTGCCAGCTGTCTCGGGGCAGGGAACACTGAAGCTTTCTTT. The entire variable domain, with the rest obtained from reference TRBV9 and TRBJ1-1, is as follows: DSGVTQTPKHLITATGQRVTLRCSPRSGDLSVYWYQQSLDQGLQFLIQYYNGEERAKGNILERFSAQQFPDLHSELNLSSLELGDSALYFCASCLGAGNTEAFFGQGTRLTVV.

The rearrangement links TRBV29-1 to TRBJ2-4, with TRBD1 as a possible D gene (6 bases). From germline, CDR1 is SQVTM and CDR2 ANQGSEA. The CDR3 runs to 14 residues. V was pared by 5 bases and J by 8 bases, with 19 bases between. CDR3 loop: CSVQTGPRGDIQYF. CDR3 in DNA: TGCAGCGTTCAGACAGGACCAAGAGGGGACATTCAGTACTTC.